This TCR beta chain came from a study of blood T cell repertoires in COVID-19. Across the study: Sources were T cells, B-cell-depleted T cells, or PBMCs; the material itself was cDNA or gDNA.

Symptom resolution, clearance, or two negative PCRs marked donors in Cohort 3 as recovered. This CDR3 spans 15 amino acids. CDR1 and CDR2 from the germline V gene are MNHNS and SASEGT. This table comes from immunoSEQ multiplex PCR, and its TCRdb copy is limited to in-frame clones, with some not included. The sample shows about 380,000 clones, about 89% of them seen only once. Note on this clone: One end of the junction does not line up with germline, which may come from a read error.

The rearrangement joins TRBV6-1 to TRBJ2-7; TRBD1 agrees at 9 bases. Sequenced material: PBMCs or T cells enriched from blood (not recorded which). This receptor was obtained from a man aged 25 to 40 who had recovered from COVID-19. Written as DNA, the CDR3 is TGTGCCAGCAGCGAAGTTCCGGGACAGGGCTACGAGCAGTACTTC. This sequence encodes CASSEVPGQGYEQYF.